The source of this T cell receptor (beta chain) is a study of cytomegalovirus exposure and HLA in healthy donors. Both 60 Vbeta primers and 13 Jbeta primers went into the PCR. This table comes from immunoSEQ multiplex PCR, and its TCRdb copy is limited to in-frame clones, with some not included. The sample contains fewer than 250,000 clones, approximately 83% of which appear only once. This clone was observed once. Its cognate antigen is unknown. General observations from the study: A later analysis appeared to link common viral pathogens to several of the most significant clusters. TCR beta V- and J-gene trimming, according to a later analysis, was linked to a missense DCLRE1C variant.

The CDR3 consists of 15 residues. Deletions cut 3 bases from V and 0 bases from J, with 10 bases between. Germline loops: CDR1 KGHSH, CDR2 LQKENI. The sequence came from a boy under 10 years old in good health and CMV-seronegative. The rearrangement links TRBV18 to TRBJ2-3; D is possibly TRBD2 (6 bases). Sequenced sample: PBMCs. The DNA for the CDR3 is TGTGCCAGCTCACCGGAGGGCCTGAGCACAGATACGCAGTATTTT. This gives the protein CASSPEGLSTDTQYF. Looking up the rest from reference TRBV18 and TRBJ2-3 gives the full variable domain: NAGVMQNPRHLVRRRGQEARLRCSPMKGHSHVYWYRQLPEEGLKFMVYLQKENIIDESGMPKERFSAEFPKEGPSILRIQQVVRGDSAAYFCASSPEGLSTDTQYFGPGTRLTVL.